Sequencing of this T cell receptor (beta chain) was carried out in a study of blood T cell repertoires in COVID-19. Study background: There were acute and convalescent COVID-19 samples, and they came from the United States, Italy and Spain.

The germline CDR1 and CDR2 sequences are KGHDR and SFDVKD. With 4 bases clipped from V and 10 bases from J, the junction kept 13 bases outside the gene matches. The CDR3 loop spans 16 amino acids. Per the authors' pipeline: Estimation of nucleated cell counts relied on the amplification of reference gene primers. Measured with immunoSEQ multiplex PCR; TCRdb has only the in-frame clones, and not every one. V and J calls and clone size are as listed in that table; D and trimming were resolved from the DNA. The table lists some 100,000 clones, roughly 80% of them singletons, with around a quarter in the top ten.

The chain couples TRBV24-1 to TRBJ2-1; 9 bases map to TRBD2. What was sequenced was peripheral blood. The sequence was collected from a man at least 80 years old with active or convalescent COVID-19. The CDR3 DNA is TGTGCCACCAGTGACGTACAGGGGACTAGCCGGGGGGAGCAGTTCTTC. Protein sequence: CATSDVQGTSRGEQFF.